The present entry profiles one T cell receptor beta chain with its context. What it recognizes is unknown. This entry is derived from a study of CD4+ T cells in melanoma. Overall study results and limits: A reported correlation linked neoantigen-specific CD4+ T cells to CD8+, macrophage and B cell function.

Germline-derived CDR1 and CDR2 are SGHNT and YYREEE (reference sequence). Trimming shortened V by 0 bases and J by 0 bases, and 20 bases separated the two germline ends. This CDR3 region has 19 residues. Using immunoSEQ multiplex PCR, the repertoire was profiled, and TCRdb retains in-frame clones only, with some absent. This sample has over 9,000 clones, with roughly two thirds found just once. The origin of this receptor is a human donor with melanoma. Sequences were obtained from cells from a culture (not recorded whether cultured in vitro). J is TRBJ2-3 and V is TRBV5-4; D possibly corresponds to TRBD2 (6 bases). The CDR3 loop is CASSLGGRVAETSTDTQYF. CDR3 in DNA: TGTGCCAGCAGCTTGGGAGGCAGGGTAGCGGAAACTAGCACAGATACGCAGTATTTT.